This entry describes one TCR beta chain. Terminally differentiated effector memory CD45RA+ cells were excluded from the naive CD8 cells, which were CD45RO-negative and positively selected for CCR7. Germline CDR1 is LNHNV and CDR2 is YYDKDF (reference sequence). The CDR3 loop spans 16 amino acids. Trimming took 7 bases from V and 1 from J, leaving 19 bases between them. These data belong to a study of shared clonotypes between healthy human individuals. Repertoires were generated with immunoSEQ multiplex PCR, while TCRdb's copy carries only in-frame clones and drops some. The sample includes fewer than 700,000 clones, approximately 95% of them seen just once.

The sequence was collected from a woman aged 25 to 39 in good health. Sequenced: naive CD8+ T cells sorted from blood. The rearrangement joins TRBV15 to TRBJ1-2; D is perhaps TRBD1 (6 bases). Here the CDR3 reads CATKSATGNFNYGYTF. The CDR3 DNA reads TGTGCCACCAAATCGGCGACAGGCAACTTTAACTATGGCTACACCTTC.